This entry features one T cell receptor (beta chain) sequence. Sequenced by immunoSEQ multiplex PCR; TCRdb stores in-frame clones only, minus some. This table holds some 40,000 clones, roughly 90% found once. This entry belongs to a study of T cell changes during pregnancy in multiple sclerosis. The germline V gene has CDR1 MNHEY and CDR2 SMNVEV (reference sequence). The CDR3 has 13 residues. This clonotype was sampled from a female donor with multiple sclerosis, enrolled in a pregnancy study. The J gene is TRBJ2-7, the V gene TRBV27; TRBD2 might be the D (7 bases). The starting material was CD8+ T cells from peripheral blood mononuclear cells, obtained in the first trimester of pregnancy. The CDR3 here is CATKGGSTYEQYF. The CDR3 bases are TGTGCTACGAAGGGGGGGTCAACCTACGAGCAGTACTTC.